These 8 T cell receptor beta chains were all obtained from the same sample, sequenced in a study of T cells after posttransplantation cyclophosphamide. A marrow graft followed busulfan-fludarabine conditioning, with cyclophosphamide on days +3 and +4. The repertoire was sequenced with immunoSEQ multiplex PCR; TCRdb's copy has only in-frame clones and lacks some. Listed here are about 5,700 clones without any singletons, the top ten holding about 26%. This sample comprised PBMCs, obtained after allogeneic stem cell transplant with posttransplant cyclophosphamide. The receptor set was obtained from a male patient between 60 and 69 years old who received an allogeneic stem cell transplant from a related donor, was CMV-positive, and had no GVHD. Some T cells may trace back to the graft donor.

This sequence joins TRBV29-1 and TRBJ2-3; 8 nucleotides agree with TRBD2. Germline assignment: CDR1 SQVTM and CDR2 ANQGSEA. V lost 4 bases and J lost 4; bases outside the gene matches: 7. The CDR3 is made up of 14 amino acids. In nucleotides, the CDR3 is TGCAGCGTTGTACAAGGACTAGCCTCAGATACGCAGTATTTT. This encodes CSVVQGLASDTQYF.

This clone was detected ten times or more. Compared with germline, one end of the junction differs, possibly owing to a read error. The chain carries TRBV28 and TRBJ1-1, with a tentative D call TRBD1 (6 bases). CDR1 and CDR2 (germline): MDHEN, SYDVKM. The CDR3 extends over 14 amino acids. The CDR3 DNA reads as TGTGCCAGCAGTACCCTTGGGGGGGGCACTAAAGCTTTCTTT. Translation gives CASSTLGGGTKAFF.

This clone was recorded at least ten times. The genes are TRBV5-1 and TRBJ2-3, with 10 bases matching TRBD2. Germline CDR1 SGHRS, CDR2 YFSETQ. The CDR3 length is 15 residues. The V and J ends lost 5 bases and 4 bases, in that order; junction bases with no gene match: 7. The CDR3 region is CASREASGGPDTQYF. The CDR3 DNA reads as TGCGCCAGCAGGGAGGCTAGCGGGGGACCAGATACGCAGTATTTT. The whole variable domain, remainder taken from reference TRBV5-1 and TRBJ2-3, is KAGVTQTPRYLIKTRGQQVTLSCSPISGHRSVSWYQQTPGQGLQFLFEYFSETQRNKGNFPGRFSGRQFSNSRSEMNVSTLELGDSALYLCASREASGGPDTQYFGPGTRLTVL.

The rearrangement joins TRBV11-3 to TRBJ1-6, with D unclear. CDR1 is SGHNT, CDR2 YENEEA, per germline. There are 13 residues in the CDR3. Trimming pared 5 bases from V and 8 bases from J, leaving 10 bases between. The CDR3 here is CASSLVEDSPLHF. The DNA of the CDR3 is TGTGCCAGCAGCCTCGTCGAGGATTCACCCCTCCACTTT.

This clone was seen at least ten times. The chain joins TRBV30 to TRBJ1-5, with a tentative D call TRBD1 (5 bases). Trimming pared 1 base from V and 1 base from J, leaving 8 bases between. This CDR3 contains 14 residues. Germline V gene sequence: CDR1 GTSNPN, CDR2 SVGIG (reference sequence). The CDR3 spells CAWSAGISNQPQHF. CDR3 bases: TGTGCCTGGAGTGCAGGGATAAGCAATCAGCCCCAGCATTTT.

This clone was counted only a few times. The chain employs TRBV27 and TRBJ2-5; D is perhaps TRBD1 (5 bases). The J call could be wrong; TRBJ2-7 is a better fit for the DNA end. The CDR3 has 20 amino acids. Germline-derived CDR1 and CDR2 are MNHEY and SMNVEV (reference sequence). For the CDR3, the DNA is TGTGCCAGCAGTAACTTGGTACCCAGGGTCACCAGCCGCAGTCCCTACGAGCAGTACTTC. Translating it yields CASSNLVPRVTSRSPYEQYF.

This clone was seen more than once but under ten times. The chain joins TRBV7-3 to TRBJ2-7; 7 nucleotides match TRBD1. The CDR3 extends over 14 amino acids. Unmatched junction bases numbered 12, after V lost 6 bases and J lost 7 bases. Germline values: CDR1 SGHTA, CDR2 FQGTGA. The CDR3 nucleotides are TGTGCCAGCAGTCCAGGGGGAACGACCCGGGAGCAGTACTTC. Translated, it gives CASSPGGTTREQYF.

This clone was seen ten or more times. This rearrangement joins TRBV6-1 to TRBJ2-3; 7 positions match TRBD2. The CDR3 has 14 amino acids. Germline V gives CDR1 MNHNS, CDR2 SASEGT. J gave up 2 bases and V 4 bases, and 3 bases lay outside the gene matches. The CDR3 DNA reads TGTGCCAGCAGTGCGGGGGGTCCCACAGATACGCAGTATTTT. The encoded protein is CASSAGGPTDTQYF.